This TCR beta chain appears in the sequencing data of a study of blood T cell repertoires in COVID-19. About the study: The samples span acute and convalescent COVID-19 from the United States, Italy and Spain. T cells, B-cell-depleted T cells, or PBMCs provided the cDNA or gDNA that served as material.

Enrollees, about 18 to 89 years old, lived in 24 US areas. The V and J ends lost 3 bases and 6 bases respectively, with 12 bases between them. The CDR3 consists of 13 residues. Germline V gives CDR1 LGHNA, CDR2 YSLEER. In the original processing: Amplification of reference gene primers was used by the study to estimate nucleated cell counts. Assay: immunoSEQ multiplex PCR; the TCRdb copy retains only in-frame clones and omits some. That table furnishes V, J and clone size, whereas the DNA furnished D and trimming. The sample shows under 500,000 clones, roughly 87% of them seen only once. The sample taken for sequencing was PBMCs or T cells enriched from blood (not recorded which). This rearrangement joins TRBV4-3 to TRBJ2-7; tentative D call: TRBD2 (6 bases). This clonotype was obtained from a woman younger than 35 with acute COVID-19. CDR3 in amino acids: CASSHQRGGEQYF. For the CDR3, the DNA is TGCGCCAGCAGCCACCAAAGGGGAGGCGAGCAGTACTTC.